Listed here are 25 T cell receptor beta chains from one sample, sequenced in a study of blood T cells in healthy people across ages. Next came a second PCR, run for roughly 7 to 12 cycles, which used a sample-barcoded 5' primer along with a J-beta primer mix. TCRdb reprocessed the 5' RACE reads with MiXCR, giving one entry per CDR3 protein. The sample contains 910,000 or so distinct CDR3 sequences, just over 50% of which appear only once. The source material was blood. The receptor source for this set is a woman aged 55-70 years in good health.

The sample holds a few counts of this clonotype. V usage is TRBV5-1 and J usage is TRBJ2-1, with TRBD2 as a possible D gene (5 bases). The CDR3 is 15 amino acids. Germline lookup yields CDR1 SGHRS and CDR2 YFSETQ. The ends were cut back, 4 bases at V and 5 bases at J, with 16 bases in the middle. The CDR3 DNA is TGCGCCAGCAGCATACCTAGCTTTGGAGACAATGAGCAGTTCTTC. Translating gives CASSIPSFGDNEQFF.

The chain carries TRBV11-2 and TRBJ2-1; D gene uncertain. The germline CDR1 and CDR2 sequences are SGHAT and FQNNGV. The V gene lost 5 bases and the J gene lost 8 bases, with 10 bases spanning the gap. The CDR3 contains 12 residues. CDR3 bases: TGTGCCAGCAGCGGTGAGTGGCATGAGCAGTTCTTC. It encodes CASSGEWHEQFF.

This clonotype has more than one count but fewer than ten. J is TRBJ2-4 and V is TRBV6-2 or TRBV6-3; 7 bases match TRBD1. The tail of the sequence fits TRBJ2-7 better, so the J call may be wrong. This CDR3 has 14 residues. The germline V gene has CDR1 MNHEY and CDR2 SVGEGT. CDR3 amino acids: CASSDRTGTYEQYF. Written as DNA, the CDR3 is TGTGCCAGCAGTGACCGGACAGGAACCTACGAGCAGTACTTC.

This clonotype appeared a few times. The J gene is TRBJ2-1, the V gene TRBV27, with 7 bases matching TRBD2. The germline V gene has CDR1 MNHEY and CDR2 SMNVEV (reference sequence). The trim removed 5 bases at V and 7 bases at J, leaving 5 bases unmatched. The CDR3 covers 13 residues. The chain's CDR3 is CASSVGRENEQFF. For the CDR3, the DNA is TGTGCCAGCAGTGTTGGGCGGGAGAATGAGCAGTTCTTC.

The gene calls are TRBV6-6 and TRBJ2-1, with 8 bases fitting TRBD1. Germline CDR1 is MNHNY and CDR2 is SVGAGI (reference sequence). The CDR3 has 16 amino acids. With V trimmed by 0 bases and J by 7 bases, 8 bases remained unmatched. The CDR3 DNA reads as TGTGCCAGCAGTTACTCGAGGGGACAGGTTGCAAATGAGCAGTTCTTC. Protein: CASSYSRGQVANEQFF.

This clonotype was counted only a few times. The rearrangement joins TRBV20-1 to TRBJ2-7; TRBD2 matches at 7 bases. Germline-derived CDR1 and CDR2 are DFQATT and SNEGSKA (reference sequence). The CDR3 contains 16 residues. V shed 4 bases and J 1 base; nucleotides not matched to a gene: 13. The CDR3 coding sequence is TGCAGTGCTAAGGGTCTAGCGGACACTTCTTCCTACGAGCAGTACTTC. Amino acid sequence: CSAKGLADTSSYEQYF.

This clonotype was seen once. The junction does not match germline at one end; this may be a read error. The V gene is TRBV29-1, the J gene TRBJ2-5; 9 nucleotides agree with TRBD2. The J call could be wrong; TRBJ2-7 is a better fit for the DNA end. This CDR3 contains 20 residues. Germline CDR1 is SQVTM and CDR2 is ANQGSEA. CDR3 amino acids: CGVEAATGTGGRGSLYEQYF. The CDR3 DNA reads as TGCGGCGTTGAAGCAGCTACCGGGACTGGCGGGAGGGGGTCTCTCTACGAGCAGTACTTC.

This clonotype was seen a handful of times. The CDR3 nucleotides are TGCAGCGTCCCTAGGATAGCGGGATCCTACGAGCAGTACTTC. Its translation is CSVPRIAGSYEQYF. This sequence joins TRBV29-1 and TRBJ2-7; 8 bases agree with TRBD2. V lost 6 bases, J lost 1 base, and 8 bases stayed unmatched. CDR1 and CDR2 from the germline V gene are SQVTM and ANQGSEA. The CDR3 contains 14 residues.

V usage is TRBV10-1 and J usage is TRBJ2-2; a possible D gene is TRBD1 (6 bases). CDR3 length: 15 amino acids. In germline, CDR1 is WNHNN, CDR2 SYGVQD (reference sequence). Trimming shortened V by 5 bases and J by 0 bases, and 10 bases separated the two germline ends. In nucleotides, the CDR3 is TGCGCCAGCAGTTCTGGACAGACGAACACCGGGGAGCTGTTTTTT. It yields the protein CASSSGQTNTGELFF.

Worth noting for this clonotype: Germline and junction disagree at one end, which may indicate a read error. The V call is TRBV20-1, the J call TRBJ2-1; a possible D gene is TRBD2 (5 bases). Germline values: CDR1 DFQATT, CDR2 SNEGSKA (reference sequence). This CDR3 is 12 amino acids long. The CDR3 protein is CSAAGGYNGQFF. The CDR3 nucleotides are TGCAGTGCTGCGGGCGGGTACAATGGGCAGTTCTTC.

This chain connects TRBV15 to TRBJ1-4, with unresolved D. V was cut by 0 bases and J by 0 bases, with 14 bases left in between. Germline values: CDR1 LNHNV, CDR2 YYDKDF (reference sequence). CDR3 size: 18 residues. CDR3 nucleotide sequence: TGTGCCACCAGCAGAGATTCGGGCAGATTTGCAACTAATGAAAAACTGTTTTTT. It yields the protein CATSRDSGRFATNEKLFF.

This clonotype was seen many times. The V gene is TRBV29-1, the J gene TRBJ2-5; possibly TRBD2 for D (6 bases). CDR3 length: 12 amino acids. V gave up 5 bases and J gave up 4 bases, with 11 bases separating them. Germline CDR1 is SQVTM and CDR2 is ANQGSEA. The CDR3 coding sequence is TGCAGCGTTTTCGGGAGTGGAGAGACCCAGTACTTC. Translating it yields CSVFGSGETQYF.

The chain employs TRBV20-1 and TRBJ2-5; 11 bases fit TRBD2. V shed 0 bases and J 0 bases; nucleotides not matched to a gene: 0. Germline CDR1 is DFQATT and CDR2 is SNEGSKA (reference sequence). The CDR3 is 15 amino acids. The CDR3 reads CSARELAGDQETQYF. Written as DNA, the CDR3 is TGCAGTGCTAGAGAACTAGCGGGGGACCAAGAGACCCAGTACTTC.

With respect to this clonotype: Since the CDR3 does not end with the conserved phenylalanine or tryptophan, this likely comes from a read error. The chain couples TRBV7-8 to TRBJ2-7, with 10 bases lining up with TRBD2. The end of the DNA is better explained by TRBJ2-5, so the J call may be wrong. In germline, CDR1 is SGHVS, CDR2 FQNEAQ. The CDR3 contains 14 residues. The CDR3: CASSPTAGGETQYL. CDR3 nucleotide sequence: TGTGCCAGCAGCCCGACAGCGGGAGGGGAGACCCAGTACTTA.

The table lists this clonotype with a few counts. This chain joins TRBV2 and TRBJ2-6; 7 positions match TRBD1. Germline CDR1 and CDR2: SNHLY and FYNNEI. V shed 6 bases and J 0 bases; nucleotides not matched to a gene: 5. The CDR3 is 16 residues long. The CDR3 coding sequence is TGTGCCAGCAGCCGGGACAGTGCCTCTGGGGCCAACGTCCTGACTTTC. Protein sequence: CASSRDSASGANVLTF. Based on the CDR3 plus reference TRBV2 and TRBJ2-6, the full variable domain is EPEVTQTPSHQVTQMGQEVILRCVPISNHLYFYWYRQILGQKVEFLVSFYNNEISEKSEIFDDQFSVERPDGSNFTLKIRSTKLEDSAMYFCASSRDSASGANVLTFGAGSRLTVL.

CDR3 loop: CASSRGSGEGSNIQYF. The DNA for the CDR3 is TGCGCCAGCAGCCGAGGGAGCGGGGAGGGCTCGAACATTCAGTACTTC. The rearrangement joins TRBV5-1 to TRBJ2-4; 7 bases are a match to TRBD2. CDR3 size: 16 residues. V trimming: 4 bases; J trimming: 7 bases; junction bases outside the gene matches: 14. CDR1 and CDR2 from the germline V gene are SGHRS and YFSETQ.

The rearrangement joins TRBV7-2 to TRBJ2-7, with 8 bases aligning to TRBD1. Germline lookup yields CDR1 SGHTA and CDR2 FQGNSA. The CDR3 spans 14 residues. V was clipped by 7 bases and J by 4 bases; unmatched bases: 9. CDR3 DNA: TGTGCCAGCACAGCGGCAGGGGGCGCGTACGAGCAGTACTTC. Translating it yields CASTAAGGAYEQYF.

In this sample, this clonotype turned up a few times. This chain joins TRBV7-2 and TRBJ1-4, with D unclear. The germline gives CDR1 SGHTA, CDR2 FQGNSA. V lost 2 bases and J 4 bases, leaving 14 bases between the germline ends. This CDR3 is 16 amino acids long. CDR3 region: CASSLWARTVNEKLFF. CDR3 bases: TGTGCCAGCAGCTTATGGGCTCGGACGGTTAATGAAAAACTGTTTTTT. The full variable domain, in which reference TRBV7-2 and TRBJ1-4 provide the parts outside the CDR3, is GAGVSQSPSNKVTEKGKDVELRCDPISGHTALYWYRQSLGQGLEFLIYFQGNSAPDKSGLPSDRFSAERTGGSVSTLTIQRTQQEDSAVYLCASSLWARTVNEKLFFGSGTQLSVL.

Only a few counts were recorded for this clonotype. This chain's CDR3 is CASSYSYSGANVLTF. The CDR3 nucleotides are TGTGCCAGCAGTTACTCGTACTCTGGGGCCAACGTCCTGACTTTC. The chain joins TRBV6-5 to TRBJ2-6, with D uncertain. The CDR3 spans 15 residues. V lost 0 bases and J 0 bases, leaving 3 bases between the germline ends. Germline V CDR1 and CDR2: MNHEY, SVGAGI.

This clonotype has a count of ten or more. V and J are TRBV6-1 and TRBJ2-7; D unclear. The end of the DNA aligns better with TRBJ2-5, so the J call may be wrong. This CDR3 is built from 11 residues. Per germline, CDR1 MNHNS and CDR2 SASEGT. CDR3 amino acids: CASSEVETQYF. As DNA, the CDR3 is TGTGCCAGCAGTGAAGTTGAGACCCAGTACTTC.

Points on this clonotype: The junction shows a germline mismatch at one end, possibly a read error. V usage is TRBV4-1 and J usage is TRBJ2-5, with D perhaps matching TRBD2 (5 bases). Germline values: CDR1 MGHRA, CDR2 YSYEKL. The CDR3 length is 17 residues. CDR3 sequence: CTSSQGRLLDTKRTQYF. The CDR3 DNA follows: TGCACCAGCAGCCAAGGAAGGCTACTAGATACCAAGAGAACCCAGTACTTC.

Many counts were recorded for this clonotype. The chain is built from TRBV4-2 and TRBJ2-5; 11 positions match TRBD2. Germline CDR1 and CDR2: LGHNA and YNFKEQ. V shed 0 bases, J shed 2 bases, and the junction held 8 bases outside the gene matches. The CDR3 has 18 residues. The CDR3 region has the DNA TGTGCCAGCAGCCAAGATAGCCTAGCGGGAGGTCGGCAAGAGACCCAGTACTTC. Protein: CASSQDSLAGGRQETQYF.

The CDR3 bases are TGCAGCGTAGACCGGGGGGAAGATACGCAGTATTTT. Translating gives CSVDRGEDTQYF. V usage is TRBV29-1 and J usage is TRBJ2-3; TRBD2 matches at 7 bases. CDR3 length equals 12 residues. J was trimmed by 5 bases and V by 6 bases; bases with no gene match: 5. Germline V CDR1 and CDR2: SQVTM, ANQGSEA.

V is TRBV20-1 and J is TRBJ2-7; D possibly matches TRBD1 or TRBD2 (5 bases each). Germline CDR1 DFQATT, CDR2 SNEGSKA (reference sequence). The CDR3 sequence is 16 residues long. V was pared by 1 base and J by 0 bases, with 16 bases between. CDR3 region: CSARAEGLLSSYEQYF. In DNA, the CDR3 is TGCAGTGCTAGAGCCGAGGGGCTCTTGAGCTCCTACGAGCAGTACTTC.

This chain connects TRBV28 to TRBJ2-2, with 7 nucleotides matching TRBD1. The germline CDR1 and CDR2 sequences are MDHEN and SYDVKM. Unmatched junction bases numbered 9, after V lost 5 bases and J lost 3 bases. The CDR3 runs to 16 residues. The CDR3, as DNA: TGTGCCAGCAGTACCCAGGGGGAGCTCTACACCGGGGAGCTGTTTTTT. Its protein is CASSTQGELYTGELFF.